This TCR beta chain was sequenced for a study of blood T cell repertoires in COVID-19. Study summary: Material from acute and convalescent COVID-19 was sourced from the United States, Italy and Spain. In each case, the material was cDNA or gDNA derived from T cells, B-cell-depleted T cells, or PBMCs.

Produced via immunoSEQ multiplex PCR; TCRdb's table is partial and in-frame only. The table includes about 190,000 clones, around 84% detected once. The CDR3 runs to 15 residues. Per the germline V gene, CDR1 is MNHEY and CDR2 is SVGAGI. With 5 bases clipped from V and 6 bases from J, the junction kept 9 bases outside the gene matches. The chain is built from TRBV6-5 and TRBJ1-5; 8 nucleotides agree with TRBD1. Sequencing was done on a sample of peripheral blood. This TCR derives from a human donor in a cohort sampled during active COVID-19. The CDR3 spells CASSSGTGQGQPQHF. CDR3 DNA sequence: TGTGCCAGCAGTAGTGGGACAGGCCAGGGTCAGCCCCAGCATTTT.